Reported below is one T cell receptor beta chain. There are 11 residues in the CDR3. Trimming removed 1 base from V and 12 bases from J, with 9 bases in between. This sample is drawn from a study of blood T cell repertoires in COVID-19. Study at large: Samples representing acute and convalescent COVID-19 were sourced from the United States, Italy and Spain. T cells, B-cell-depleted T cells, or PBMCs provided the cDNA or gDNA that served as material.

Cohorts were based on clinical histories the participants reported. Clones were sequenced by immunoSEQ multiplex PCR, and TCRdb holds only the in-frame ones, with some missing. The sample holds 250,000 to 400,000 clones, about 87% seen once. The specimen was PBMCs or T cells enriched from blood (not recorded which). The rearrangement uses TRBV12-3 or TRBV12-4 and TRBJ1-1; D call uncertain. This TCR was sampled from a woman in her twenties or thirties who had recovered from COVID-19. DNA of the CDR3: TGTGCCAGCAGTTTAGGCCTTAAGCCTTTCTTT. Encoded protein: CASSLGLKPFF.